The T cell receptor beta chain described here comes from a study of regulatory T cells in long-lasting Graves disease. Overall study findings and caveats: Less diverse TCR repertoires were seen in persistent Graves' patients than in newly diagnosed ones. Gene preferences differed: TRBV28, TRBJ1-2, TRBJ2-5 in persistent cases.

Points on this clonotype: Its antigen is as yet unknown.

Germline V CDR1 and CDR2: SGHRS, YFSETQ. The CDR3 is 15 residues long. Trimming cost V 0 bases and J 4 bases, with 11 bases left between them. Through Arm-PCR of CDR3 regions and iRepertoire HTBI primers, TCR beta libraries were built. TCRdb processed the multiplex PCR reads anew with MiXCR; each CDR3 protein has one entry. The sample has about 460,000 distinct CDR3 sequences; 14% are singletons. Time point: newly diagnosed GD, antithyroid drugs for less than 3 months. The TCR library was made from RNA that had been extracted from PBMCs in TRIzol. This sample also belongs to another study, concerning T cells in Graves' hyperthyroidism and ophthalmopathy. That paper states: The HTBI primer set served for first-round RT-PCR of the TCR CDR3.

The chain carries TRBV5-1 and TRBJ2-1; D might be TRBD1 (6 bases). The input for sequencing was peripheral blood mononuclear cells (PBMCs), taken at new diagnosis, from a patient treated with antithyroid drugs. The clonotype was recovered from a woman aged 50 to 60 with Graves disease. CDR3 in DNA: TGCGCCAGCAGCTTGGACAGGGCGACTTACAATGAGCAGTTCTTC. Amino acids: CASSLDRATYNEQFF.